This T cell receptor beta chain was recovered during a study of molecular identifiers for immune sequencing clone quantification. Germline V gives CDR1 SGHRS, CDR2 YFSETQ. The CDR3 is 14 amino acids. J was trimmed by 1 base and V by 7 bases; bases with no gene match: 7. TCRdb reanalysed the PCR reads using MiXCR and keeps one entry per CDR3 protein. In the table there are about 36,000 distinct CDR3 sequences, approximately 18% of which are singletons. Many counts were recorded for this clonotype. The authors gated naive CD8 T cells as CD8+CD4-CCR7+CD45RA+ for sorting. The chain has TRBV5-1 and TRBJ2-7; TRBD1 aligns across 8 bases. The sequenced material came from naive CD8+ T cells from blood, with Jurkat cell RNA spiked in. Described subset: FACS-sorted CD8+CD4-CCR7+CD45RA+ naive T cells. This clonotype originated in a human donor in good health. Some libraries in this study had Jurkat cell RNA spiked in. CDR3 sequence: CASGAGTGSYEQYF. The CDR3 nucleotides are TGCGCCAGCGGCGCCGGGACAGGATCCTACGAGCAGTACTTC.